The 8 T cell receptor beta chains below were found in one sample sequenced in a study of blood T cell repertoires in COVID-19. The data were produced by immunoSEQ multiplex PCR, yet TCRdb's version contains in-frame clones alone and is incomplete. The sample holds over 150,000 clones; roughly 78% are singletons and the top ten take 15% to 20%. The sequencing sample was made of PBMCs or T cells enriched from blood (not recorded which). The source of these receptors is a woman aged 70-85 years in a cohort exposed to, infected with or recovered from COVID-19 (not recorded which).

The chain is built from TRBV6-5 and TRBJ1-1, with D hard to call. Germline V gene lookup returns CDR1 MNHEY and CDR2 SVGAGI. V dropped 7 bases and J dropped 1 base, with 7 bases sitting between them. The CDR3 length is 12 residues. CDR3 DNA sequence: TGTGCCAGCACGTCCGGGAACACTGAAGCTTTCTTT. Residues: CASTSGNTEAFF.

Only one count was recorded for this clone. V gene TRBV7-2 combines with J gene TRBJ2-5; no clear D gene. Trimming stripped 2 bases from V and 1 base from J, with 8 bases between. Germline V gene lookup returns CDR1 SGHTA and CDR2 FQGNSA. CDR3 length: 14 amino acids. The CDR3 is CASSLYSLQETQYF. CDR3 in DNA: TGTGCCAGCAGCTTATATAGTCTCCAAGAGACCCAGTACTTC.

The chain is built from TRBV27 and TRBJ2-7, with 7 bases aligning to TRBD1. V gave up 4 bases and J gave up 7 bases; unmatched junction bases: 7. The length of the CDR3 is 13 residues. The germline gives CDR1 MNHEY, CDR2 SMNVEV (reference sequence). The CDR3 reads CASSSRQGGEQYF. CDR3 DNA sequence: TGTGCCAGCAGTTCTAGACAGGGTGGAGAGCAGTACTTC.

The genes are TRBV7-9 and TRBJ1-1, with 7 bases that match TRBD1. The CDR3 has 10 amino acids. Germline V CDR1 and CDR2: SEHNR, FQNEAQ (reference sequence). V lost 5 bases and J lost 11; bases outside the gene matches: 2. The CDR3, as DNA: TGTGCCAGCAGCGACAGGGAGGCTTTCTTT. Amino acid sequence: CASSDREAFF. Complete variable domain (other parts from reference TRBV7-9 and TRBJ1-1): DTGVSQNPRHKITKRGQNVTFRCDPISEHNRLYWYRQTLGQGPEFLTYFQNEAQLEKSRLLSDRFSAERPKGSFSTLEIQRTEQGDSAMYLCASSDREAFFGQGTRLTVV.

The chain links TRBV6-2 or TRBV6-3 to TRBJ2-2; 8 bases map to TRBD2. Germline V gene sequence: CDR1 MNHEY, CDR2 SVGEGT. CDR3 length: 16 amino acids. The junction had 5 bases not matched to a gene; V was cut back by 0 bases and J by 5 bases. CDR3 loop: CASSYSSGRATGELFF. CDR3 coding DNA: TGTGCCAGCAGTTACTCGAGCGGGAGAGCAACCGGGGAGCTGTTTTTT.

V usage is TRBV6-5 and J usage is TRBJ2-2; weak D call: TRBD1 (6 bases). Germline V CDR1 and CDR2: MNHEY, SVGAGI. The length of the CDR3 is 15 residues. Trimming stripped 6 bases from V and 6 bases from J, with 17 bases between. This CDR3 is CASSVTQGKAGELFF. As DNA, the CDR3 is TGTGCCAGCAGCGTCACCCAGGGGAAGGCCGGGGAGCTGTTTTTT.

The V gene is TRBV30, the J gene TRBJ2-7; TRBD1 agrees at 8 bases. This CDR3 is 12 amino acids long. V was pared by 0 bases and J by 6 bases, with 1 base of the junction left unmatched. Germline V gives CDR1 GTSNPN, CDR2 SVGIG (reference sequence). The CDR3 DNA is TGTGCCTGGAGTGTACAGGGGGGCGAGCAGTACTTC. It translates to CAWSVQGGEQYF.

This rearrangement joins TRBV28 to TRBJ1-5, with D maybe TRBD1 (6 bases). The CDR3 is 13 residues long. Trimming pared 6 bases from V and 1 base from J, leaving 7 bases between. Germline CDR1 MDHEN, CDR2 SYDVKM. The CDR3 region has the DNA TGTGCCAGCAGGCAGGGGAGCAATCAGCCCCAGCATTTT. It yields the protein CASRQGSNQPQHF. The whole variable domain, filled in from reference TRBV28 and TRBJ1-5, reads DVKVTQSSRYLVKRTGEKVFLECVQDMDHENMFWYRQDPGLGLRLIYFSYDVKMKEKGDIPEGYSVSREKKERFSLILESASTNQTSMYLCASRQGSNQPQHFGDGTRLSIL.